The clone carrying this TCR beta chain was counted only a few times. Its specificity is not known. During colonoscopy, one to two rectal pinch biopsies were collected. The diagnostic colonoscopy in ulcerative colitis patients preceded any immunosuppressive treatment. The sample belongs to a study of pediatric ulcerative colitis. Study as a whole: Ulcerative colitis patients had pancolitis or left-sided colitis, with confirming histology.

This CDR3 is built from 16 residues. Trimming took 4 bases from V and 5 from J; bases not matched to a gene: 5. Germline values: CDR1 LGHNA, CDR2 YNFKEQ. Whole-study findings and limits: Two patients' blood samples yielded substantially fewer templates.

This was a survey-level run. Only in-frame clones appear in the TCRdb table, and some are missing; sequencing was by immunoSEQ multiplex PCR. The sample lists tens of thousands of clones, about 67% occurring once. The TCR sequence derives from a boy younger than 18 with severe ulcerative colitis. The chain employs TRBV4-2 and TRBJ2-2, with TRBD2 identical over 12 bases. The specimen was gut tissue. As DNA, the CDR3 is TGTGCCAGCAGCCCTAGCGGGAGGGCCGGTACCGGGGAGCTGTTTTTT. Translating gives CASSPSGRAGTGELFF.